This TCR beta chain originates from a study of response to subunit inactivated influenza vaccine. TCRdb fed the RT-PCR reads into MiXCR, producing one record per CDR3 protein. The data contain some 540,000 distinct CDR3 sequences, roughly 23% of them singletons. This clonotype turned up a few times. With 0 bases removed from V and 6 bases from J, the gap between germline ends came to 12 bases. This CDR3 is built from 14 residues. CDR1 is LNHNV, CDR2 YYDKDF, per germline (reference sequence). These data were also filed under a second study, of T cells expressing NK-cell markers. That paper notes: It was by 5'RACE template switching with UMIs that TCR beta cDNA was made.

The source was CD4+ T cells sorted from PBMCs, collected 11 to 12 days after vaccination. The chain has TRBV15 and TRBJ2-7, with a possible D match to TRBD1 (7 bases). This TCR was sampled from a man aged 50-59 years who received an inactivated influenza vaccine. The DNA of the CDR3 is TGTGCCACCAGCAGAGACAGGGGGGCAATCGAGCAGTACTTC. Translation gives CATSRDRGAIEQYF.